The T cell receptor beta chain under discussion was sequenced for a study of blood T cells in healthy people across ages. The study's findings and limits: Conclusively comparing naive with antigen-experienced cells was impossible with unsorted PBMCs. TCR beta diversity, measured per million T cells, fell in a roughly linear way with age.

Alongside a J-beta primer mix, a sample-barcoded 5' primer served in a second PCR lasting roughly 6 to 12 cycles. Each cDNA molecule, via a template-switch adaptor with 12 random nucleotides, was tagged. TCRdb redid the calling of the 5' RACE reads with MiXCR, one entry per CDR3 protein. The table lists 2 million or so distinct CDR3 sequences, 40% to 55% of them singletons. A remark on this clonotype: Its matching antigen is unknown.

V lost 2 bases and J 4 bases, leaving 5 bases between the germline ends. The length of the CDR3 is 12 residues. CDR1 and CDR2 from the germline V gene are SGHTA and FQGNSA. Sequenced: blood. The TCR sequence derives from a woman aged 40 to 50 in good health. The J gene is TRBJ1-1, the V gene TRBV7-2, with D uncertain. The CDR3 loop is CASSLLPTEAFF. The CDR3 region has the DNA TGTGCCAGCAGCTTACTGCCCACTGAAGCTTTCTTT.